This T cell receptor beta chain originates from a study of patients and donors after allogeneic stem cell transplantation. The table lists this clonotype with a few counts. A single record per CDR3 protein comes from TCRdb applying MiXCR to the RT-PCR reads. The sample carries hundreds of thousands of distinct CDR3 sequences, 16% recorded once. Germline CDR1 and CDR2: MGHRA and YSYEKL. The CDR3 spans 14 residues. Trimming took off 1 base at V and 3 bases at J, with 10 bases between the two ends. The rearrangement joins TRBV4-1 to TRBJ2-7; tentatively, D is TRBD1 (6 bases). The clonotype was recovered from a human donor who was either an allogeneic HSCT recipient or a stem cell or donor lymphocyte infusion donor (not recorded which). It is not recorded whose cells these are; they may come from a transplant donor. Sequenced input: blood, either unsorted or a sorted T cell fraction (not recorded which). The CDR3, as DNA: TGCGCCAGCAGCCAAGGAAAAGGGGGCTACGAGCAGTACTTC. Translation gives CASSQGKGGYEQYF.